The present T cell receptor beta chain was sequenced within a study of identical twins. Template switching, a step in the protocol, added a universal primer site, and cDNA carried unique molecular identifiers. TCRdb used MiXCR to reprocess the 5' RACE reads, holding one entry per CDR3 protein. Among roughly 470,000 distinct CDR3 sequences listed, 13% to 15% were seen once. V lost 6 bases, J lost 2 bases, and 2 bases stayed unmatched. This CDR3 has 13 amino acids. Per germline, CDR1 PRHDT and CDR2 FYEKMQ (reference sequence). The sample was also linked to a second study, of yellow fever vaccine responses in identical twins.

The clonotype comes from a young woman in good health. The sample consisted of CD4+ T cells sorted from blood. The V call is TRBV13, the J call TRBJ2-7; 9 bases agree with TRBD2. CDR3 loop: CASRQRGAYEQYF. CDR3 in DNA: TGTGCCAGCAGGCAGCGGGGGGCCTACGAGCAGTACTTC.